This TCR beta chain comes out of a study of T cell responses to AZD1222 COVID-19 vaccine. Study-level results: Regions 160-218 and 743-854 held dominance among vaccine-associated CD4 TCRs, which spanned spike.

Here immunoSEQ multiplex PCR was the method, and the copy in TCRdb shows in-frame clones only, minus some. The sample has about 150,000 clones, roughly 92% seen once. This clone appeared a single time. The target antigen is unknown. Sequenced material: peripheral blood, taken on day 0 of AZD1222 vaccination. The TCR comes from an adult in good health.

The DNA for the CDR3 is TGTGCCTGGAGTGTGAAACACGGGACTGAAGCTTTCTTT. Its translation is CAWSVKHGTEAFF. The rearrangement links TRBV30 to TRBJ1-1; D not certain. CDR3 length: 13 residues. CDR1 GTSNPN and CDR2 SVGIG come from the germline V gene (reference sequence). Trimming pared 0 bases from V and 5 bases from J, leaving 10 bases between.